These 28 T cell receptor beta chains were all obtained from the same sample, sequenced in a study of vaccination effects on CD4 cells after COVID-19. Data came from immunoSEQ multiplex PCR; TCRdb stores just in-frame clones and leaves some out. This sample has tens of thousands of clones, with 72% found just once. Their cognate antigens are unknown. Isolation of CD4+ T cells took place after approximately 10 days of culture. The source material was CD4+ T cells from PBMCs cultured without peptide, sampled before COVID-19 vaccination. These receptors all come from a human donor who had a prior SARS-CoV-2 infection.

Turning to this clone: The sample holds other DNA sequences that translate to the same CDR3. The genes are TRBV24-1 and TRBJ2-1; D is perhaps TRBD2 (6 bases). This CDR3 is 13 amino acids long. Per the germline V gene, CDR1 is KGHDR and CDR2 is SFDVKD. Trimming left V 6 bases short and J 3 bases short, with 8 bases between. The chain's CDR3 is CATSRGIYNEQFF. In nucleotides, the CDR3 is TGTGCCACCAGTCGCGGGATCTACAATGAGCAGTTCTTC.

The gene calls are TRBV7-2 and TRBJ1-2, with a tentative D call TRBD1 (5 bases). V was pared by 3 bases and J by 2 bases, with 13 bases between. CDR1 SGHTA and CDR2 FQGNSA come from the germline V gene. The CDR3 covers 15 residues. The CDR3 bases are TGTGCCAGCAGCTTGGGGTTGGGGGTGAACTATGGCTACACCTTC. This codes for CASSLGLGVNYGYTF.

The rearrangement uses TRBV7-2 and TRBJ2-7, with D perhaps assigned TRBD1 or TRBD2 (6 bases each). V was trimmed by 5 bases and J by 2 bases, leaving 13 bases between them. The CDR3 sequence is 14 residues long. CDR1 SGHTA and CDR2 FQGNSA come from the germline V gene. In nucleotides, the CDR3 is TGTGCCAGCAGCGACGAGAGGGGGGCCTACGAGCAGTACTTC. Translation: CASSDERGAYEQYF. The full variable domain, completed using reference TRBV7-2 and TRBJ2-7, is GAGVSQSPSNKVTEKGKDVELRCDPISGHTALYWYRQSLGQGLEFLIYFQGNSAPDKSGLPSDRFSAERTGGSVSTLTIQRTQQEDSAVYLCASSDERGAYEQYFGPGTRLTVT.

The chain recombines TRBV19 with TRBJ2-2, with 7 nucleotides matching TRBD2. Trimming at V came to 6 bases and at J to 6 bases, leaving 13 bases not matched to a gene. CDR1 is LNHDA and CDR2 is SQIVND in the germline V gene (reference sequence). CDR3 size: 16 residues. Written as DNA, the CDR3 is TGTGCCAGTAGACCATCATGGGGGGGGTTCTCCGGGGAGCTGTTTTTT. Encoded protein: CASRPSWGGFSGELFF.

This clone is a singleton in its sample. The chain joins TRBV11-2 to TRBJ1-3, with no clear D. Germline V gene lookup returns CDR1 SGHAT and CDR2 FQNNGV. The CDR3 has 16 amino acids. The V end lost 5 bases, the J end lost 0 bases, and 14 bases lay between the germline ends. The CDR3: CASSTREAGSGNTIYF. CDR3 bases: TGTGCCAGCAGCACACGCGAGGCGGGCTCTGGAAACACCATATATTTT.

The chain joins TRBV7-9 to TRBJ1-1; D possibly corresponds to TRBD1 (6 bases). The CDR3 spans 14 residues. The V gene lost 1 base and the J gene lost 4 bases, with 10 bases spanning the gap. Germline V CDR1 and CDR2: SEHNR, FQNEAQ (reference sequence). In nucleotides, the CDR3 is TGTGCCAGCAGCTTAGGAGGGGGAAGCACTGAAGCTTTCTTT. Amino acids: CASSLGGGSTEAFF.

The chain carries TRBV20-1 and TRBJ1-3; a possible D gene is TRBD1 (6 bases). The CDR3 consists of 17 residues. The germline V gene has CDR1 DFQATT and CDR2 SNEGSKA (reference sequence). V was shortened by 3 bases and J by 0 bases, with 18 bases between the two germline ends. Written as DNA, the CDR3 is TGCAGTGCTAGTTTAATGGGGGGGCCGAGCTCTGGAAACACCATATATTTT. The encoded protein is CSASLMGGPSSGNTIYF.

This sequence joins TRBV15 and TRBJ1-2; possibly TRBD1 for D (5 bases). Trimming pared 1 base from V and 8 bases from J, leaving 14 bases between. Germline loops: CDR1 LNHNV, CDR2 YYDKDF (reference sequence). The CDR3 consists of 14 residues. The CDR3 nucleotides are TGTGCCACCAGCAGAGTTCTTGGGGCTATGGGCTACACCTTC. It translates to CATSRVLGAMGYTF.

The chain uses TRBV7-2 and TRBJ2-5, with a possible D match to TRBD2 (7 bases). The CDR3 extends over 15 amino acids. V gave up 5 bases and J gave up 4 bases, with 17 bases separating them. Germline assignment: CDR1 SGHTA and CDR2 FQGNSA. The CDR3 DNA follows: TGTGCCAGCAGCGCCGGGGGGCAGGGTGGAGAGACCCAGTACTTC. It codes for CASSAGGQGGETQYF.

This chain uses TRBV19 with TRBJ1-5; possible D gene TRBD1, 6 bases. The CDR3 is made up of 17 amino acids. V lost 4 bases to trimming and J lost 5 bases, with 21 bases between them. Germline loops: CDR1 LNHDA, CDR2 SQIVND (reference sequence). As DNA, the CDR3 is TGTGCCAGTAGTAGAAGGGGGACACCCCTGACCGATCAGCCCCAGCATTTT. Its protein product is CASSRRGTPLTDQPQHF.

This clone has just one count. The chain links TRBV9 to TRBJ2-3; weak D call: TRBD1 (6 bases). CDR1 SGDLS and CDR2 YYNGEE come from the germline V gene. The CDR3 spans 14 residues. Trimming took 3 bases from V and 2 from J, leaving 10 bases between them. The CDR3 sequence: CASSADRYTDTQYF. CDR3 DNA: TGTGCCAGCAGCGCCGACAGGTACACAGATACGCAGTATTTT. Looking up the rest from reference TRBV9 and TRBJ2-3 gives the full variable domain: DSGVTQTPKHLITATGQRVTLRCSPRSGDLSVYWYQQSLDQGLQFLIQYYNGEERAKGNILERFSAQQFPDLHSELNLSSLELGDSALYFCASSADRYTDTQYFGPGTRLTVL.

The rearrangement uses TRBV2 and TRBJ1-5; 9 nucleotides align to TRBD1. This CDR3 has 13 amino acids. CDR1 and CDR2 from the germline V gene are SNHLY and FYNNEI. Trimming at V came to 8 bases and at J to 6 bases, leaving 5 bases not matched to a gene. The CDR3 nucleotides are TGTGCCAGCGGGGACAGGGTTTTTCAGCCCCAGCATTTT. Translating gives CASGDRVFQPQHF.

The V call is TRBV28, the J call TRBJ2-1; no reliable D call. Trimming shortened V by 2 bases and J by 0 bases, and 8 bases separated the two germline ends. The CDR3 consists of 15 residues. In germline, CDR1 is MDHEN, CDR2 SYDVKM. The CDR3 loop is CASSLALSSYNEQFF. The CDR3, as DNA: TGTGCCAGCAGTTTAGCGCTAAGCTCCTACAATGAGCAGTTCTTC.

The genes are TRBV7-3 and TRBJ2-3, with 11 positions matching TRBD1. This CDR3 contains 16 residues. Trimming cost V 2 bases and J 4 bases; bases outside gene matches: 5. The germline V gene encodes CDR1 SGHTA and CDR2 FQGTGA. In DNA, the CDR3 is TGTGCCAGCAGCTTAGGGACAGGGGGGAGCCCAGATACGCAGTATTTT. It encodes CASSLGTGGSPDTQYF.

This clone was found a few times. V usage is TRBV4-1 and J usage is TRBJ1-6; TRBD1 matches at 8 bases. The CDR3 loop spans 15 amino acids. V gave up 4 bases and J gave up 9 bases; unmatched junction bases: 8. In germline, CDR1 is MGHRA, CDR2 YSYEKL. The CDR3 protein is CASSPLDRDRSPLHF. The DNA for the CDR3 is TGCGCCAGCAGCCCCCTGGACAGGGACCGTTCACCCCTCCACTTT.

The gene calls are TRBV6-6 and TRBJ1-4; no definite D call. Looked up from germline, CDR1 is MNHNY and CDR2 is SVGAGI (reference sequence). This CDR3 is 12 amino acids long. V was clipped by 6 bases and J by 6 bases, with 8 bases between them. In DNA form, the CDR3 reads TGTGCCAGCAGCCGCGCGCATGAAAAACTGTTTTTT. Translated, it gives CASSRAHEKLFF.

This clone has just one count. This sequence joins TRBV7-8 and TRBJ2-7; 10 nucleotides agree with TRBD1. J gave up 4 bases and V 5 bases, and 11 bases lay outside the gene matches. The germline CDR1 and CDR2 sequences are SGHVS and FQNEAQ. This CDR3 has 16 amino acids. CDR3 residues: CASSRMGQGFLYEQYF. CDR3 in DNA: TGTGCCAGCAGCCGCATGGGACAGGGGTTTCTTTACGAGCAGTACTTC.

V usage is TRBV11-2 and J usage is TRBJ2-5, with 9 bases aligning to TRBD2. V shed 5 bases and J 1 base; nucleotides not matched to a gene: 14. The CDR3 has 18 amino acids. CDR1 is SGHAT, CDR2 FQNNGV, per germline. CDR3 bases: TGTGCCAGCAGCCGTTCCCGGGTACTAGCGGGCCTCCAAGAGACCCAGTACTTC. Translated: CASSRSRVLAGLQETQYF.

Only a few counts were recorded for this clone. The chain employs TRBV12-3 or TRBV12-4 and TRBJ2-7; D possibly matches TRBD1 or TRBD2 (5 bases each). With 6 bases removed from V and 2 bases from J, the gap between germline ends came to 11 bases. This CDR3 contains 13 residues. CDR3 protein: CASRRDLPYEQYF. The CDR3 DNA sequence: TGTGCCAGCAGACGGGACCTACCCTACGAGCAGTACTTC.

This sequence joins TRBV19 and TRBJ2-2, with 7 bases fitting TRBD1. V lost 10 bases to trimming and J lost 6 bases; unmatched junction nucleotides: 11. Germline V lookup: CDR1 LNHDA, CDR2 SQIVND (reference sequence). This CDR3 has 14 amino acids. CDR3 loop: CATTRDRRSGELFF. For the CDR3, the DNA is TGTGCCACTACCCGGGACAGACGCTCCGGGGAGCTGTTTTTT.

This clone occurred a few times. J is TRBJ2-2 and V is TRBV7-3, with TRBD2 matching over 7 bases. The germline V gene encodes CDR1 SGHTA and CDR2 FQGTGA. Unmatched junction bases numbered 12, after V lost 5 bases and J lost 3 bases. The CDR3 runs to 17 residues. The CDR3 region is CASSATSGIMDTGELFF. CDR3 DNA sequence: TGTGCCAGCAGCGCAACCAGCGGGATTATGGACACCGGGGAGCTGTTTTTT.

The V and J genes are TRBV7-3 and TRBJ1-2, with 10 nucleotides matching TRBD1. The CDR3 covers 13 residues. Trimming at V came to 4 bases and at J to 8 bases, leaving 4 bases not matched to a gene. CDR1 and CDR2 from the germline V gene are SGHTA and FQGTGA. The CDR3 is CASSSTGGIGYTF. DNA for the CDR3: TGTGCCAGCAGCTCGACAGGGGGCATCGGCTACACCTTC. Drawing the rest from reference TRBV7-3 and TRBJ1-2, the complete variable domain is GAGVSQTPSNKVTEKGKYVELRCDPISGHTALYWYRQSLGQGPEFLIYFQGTGAADDSGLPNDRFFAVRPEGSVSTLKIQRTERGDSAVYLCASSSTGGIGYTFGSGTRLTVV.

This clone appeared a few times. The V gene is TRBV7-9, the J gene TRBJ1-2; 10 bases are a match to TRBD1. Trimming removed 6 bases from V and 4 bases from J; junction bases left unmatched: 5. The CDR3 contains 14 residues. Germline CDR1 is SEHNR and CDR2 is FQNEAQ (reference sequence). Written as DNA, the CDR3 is TGTGCCAGCAGTTTGGGGACAGGGGTCTATGGCTACACCTTC. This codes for CASSLGTGVYGYTF.

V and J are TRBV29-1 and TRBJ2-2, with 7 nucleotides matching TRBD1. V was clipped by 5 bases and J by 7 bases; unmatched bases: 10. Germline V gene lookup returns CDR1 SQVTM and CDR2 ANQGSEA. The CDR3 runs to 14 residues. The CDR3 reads CSVSYRGQFGELFF. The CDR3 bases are TGCAGCGTTTCCTACAGGGGTCAGTTCGGGGAGCTGTTTTTT.

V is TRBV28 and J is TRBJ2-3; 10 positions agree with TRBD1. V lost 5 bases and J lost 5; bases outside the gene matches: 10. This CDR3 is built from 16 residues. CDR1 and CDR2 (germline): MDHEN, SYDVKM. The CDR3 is CASSRGGTGAKDTQYF. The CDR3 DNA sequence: TGTGCCAGCAGTAGAGGGGGGACAGGGGCGAAAGATACGCAGTATTTT.

Here the CDR3 DNA reads TGTGCCAGCAGTGGTGAGGGGGCGAACACTGAAGCTTTCTTT. Protein sequence: CASSGEGANTEAFF. The chain employs TRBV2 and TRBJ1-1; 7 nucleotides align to TRBD1. Germline V gene lookup returns CDR1 SNHLY and CDR2 FYNNEI. Trimming cost V 4 bases and J 1 base; bases outside gene matches: 3. The CDR3 length is 14 residues.

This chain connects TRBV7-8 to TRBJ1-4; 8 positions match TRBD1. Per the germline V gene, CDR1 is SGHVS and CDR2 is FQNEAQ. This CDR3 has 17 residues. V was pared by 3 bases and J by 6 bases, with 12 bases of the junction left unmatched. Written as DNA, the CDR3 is TGTGCCAGCAGCTTCGGTGGCTTTGGGACAGGTGATGAAAAACTGTTTTTT. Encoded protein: CASSFGGFGTGDEKLFF.

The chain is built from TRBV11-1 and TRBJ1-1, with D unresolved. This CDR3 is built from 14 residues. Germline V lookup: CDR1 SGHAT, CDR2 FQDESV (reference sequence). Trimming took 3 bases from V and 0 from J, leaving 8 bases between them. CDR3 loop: CASSFSSLNTEAFF. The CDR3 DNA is TGTGCCAGCAGCTTCTCGAGCTTGAACACTGAAGCTTTCTTT.